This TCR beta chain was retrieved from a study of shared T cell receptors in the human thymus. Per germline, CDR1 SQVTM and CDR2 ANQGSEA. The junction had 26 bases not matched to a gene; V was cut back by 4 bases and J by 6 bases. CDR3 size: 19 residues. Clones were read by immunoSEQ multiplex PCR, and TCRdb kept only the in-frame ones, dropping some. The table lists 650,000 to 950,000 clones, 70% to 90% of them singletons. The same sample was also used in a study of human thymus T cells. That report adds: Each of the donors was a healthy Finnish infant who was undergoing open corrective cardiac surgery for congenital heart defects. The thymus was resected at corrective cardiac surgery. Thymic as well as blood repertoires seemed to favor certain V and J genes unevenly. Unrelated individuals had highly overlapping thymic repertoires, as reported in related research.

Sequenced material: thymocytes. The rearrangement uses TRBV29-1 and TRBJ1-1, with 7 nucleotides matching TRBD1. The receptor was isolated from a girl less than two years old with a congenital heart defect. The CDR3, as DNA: TGCAGCGTTGGAGCCAGGACCCACGACACAAGACAGGGTATCGCTGAAGCTTTCTTT. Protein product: CSVGARTHDTRQGIAEAFF.